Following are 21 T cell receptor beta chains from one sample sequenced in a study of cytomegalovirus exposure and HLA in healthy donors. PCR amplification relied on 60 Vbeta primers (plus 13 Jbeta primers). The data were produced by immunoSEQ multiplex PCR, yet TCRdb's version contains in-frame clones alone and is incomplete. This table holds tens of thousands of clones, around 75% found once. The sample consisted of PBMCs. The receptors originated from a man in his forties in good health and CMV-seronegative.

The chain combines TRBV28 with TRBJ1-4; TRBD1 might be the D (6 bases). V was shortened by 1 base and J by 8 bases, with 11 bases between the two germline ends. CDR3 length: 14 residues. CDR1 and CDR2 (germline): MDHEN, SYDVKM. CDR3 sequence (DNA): TGTGCCAGCAGTTTATACAGGGTGGTGGAAAAACTGTTTTTT. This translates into CASSLYRVVEKLFF. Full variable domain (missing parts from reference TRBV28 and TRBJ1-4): DVKVTQSSRYLVKRTGEKVFLECVQDMDHENMFWYRQDPGLGLRLIYFSYDVKMKEKGDIPEGYSVSREKKERFSLILESASTNQTSMYLCASSLYRVVEKLFFGSGTQLSVL.

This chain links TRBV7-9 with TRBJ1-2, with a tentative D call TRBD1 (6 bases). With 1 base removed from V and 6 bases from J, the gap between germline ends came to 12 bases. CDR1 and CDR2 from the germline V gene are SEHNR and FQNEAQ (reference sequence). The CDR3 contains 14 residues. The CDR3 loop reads CASSLGGGYDGYTF. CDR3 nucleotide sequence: TGTGCCAGCAGCTTAGGAGGGGGTTACGATGGCTACACCTTC.

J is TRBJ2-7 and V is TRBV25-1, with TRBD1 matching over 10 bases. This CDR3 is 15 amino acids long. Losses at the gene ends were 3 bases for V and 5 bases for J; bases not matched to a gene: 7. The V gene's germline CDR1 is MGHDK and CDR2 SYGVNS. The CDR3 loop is CASSEPGQGKHEQYF. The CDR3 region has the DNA TGTGCCAGCAGTGAGCCGGGACAGGGGAAACACGAGCAGTACTTC.

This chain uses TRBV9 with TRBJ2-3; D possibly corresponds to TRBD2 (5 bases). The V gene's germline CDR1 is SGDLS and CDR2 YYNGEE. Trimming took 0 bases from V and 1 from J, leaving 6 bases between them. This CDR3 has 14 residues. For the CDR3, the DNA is TGTGCCAGCAGCGTAGTTAGCGGCACAGATACGCAGTATTTT. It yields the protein CASSVVSGTDTQYF.

This chain's CDR3 is CASSEALASNQPQHF. In DNA, the CDR3 is TGTGCCAGCAGTGAAGCGCTAGCGAGCAATCAGCCCCAGCATTTT. The chain uses TRBV2 and TRBJ1-5; no clear D. The CDR3 consists of 15 residues. Trimming left V 0 bases short and J 1 base short, with 7 bases between. CDR1 is SNHLY and CDR2 is FYNNEI in the germline V gene. The whole variable domain, remainder taken from reference TRBV2 and TRBJ1-5, is EPEVTQTPSHQVTQMGQEVILRCVPISNHLYFYWYRQILGQKVEFLVSFYNNEISEKSEIFDDQFSVERPDGSNFTLKIRSTKLEDSAMYFCASSEALASNQPQHFGDGTRLSIL.

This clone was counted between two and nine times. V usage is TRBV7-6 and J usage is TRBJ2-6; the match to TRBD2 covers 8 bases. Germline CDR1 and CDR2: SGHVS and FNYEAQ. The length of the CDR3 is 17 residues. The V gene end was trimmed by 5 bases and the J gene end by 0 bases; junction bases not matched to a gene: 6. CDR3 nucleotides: TGTGCCAGCAGCCGGGAGGGACTCACCTCTGGGGCCAACGTCCTGACTTTC. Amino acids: CASSREGLTSGANVLTF. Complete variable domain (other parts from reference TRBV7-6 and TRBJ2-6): GAGVSQSPRYKVTKRGQDVALRCDPISGHVSLYWYRQALGQGPEFLTYFNYEAQQDKSGLPNDRFSAERPEGSISTLTIQRTEQRDSAMYRCASSREGLTSGANVLTFGAGSRLTVL.

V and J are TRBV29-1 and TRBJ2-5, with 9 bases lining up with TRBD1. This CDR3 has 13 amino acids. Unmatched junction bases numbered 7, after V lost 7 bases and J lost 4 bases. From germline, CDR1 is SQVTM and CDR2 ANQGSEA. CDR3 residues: CSAEQGARETQYF. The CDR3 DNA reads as TGCAGCGCCGAACAGGGGGCCCGAGAGACCCAGTACTTC.

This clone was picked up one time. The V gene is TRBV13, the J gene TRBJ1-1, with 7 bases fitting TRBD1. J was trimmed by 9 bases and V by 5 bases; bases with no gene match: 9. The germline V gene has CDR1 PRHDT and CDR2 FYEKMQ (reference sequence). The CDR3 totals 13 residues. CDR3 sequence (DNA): TGTGCCAGCAGCCGACAGGGAGGACTACAAGCTTTCTTT. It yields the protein CASSRQGGLQAFF.

The CDR3 DNA is TGCAGCGCGGACTTTCAACAAGAGACCCAGTACTTC. This encodes CSADFQQETQYF. This chain joins TRBV29-1 and TRBJ2-5; D is possibly TRBD2 (5 bases). Trimming removed 7 bases at V and 2 bases at J, with 11 bases between. Germline V gene lookup returns CDR1 SQVTM and CDR2 ANQGSEA. There are 12 residues in the CDR3.

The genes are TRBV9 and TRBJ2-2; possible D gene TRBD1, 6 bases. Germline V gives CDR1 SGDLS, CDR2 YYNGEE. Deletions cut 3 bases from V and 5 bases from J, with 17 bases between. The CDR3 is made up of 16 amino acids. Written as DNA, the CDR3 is TGTGCCAGCAGCGGCGTCACGACCAGGGGAACCGGGGAGCTGTTTTTT. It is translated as CASSGVTTRGTGELFF.

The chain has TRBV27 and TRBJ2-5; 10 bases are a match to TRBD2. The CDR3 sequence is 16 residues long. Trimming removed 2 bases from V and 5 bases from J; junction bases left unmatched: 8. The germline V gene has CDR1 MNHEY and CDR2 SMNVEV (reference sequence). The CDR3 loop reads CASSLIGTSGVETQYF. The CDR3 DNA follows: TGTGCCAGCAGTTTAATAGGTACTAGCGGGGTGGAGACCCAGTACTTC.

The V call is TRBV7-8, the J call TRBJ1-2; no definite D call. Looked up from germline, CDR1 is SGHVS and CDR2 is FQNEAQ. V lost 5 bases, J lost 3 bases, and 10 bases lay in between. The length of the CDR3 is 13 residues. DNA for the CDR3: TGTGCCAGCAGCCAAGAGGTGGACTATGGCTACACCTTC. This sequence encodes CASSQEVDYGYTF.

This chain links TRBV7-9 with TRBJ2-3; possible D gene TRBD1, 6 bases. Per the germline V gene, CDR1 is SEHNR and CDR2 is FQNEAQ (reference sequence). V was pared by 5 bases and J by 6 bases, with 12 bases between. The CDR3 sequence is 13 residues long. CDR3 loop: CASSPNTGDTQYF. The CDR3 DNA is TGTGCCAGCAGCCCGAATACAGGGGATACGCAGTATTTT.

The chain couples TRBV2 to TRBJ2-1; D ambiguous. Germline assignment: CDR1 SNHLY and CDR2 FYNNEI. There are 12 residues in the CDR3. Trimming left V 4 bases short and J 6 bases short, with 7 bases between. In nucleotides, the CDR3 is TGTGCCAGCAGTGGCAGCGTCAATGAGCAGTTCTTC. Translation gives CASSGSVNEQFF.

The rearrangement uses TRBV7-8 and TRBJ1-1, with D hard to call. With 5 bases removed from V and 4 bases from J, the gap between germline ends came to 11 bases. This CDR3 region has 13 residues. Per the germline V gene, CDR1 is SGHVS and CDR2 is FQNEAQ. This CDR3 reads CASSRDRGTEAFF. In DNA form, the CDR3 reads TGTGCCAGCAGCCGCGATCGGGGCACTGAAGCTTTCTTT.

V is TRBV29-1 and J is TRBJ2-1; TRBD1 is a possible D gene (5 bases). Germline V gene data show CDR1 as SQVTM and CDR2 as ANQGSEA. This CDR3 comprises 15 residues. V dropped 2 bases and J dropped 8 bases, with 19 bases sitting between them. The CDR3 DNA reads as TGCAGCGTTGAAATTTTGGGCAGGGTCGACGATGAGCAGTTCTTC. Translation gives CSVEILGRVDDEQFF.

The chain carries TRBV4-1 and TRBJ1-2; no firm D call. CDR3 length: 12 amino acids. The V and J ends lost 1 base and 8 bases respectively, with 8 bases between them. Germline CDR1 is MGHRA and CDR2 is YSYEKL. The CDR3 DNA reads TGCGCCAGCAGCCAAGCCGAGGGCGGCTACACCTTC. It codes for CASSQAEGGYTF.

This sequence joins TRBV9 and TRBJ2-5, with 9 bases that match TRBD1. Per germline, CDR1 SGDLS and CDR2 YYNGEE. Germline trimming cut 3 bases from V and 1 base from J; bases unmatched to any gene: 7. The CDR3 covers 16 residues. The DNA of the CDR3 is TGTGCCAGCAGCGGCGGGGTGGGACAGGGCCAAGAGACCCAGTACTTC. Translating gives CASSGGVGQGQETQYF.

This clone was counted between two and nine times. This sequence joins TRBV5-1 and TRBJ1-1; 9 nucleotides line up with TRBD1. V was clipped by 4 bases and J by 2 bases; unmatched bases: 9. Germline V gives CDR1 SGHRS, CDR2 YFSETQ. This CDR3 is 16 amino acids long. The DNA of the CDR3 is TGCGCCAGCAGCCCTACCGACAGGGGGTTAAACACTGAAGCTTTCTTT. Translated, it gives CASSPTDRGLNTEAFF.

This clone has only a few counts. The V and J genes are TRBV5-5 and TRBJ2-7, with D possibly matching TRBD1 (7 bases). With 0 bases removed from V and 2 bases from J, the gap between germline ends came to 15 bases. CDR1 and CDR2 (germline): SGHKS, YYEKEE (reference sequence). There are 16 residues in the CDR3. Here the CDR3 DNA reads TGTGCCAGCAGCTTGGCGGCGGGACAGAGAACCTACGAGCAGTACTTC. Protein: CASSLAAGQRTYEQYF. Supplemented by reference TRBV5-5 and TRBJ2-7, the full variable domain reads DAGVTQSPTHLIKTRGQQVTLRCSPISGHKSVSWYQQVLGQGPQFIFQYYEKEERGRGNFPDRFSARQFPNYSSELNVNALLLGDSALYLCASSLAAGQRTYEQYFGPGTRLTVT.

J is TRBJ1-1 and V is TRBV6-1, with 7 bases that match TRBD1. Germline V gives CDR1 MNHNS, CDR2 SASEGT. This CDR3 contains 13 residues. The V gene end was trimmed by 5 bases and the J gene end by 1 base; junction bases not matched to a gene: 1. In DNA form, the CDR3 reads TGTGCCAGCAGTTGGACAGGGAACACTGAAGCTTTCTTT. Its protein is CASSWTGNTEAFF.